A single sample is the source of the 23 T cell receptor beta chains below, sequenced in a study of TIL therapy for anti-PD-1-resistant metastatic lung cancer. As to time point: pre-treatment sample, taken before nivolumab and TIL therapy. Most excised metastases sampled were pleural nodules or supraclavicular lymph nodes. The libraries were made with immunoSEQ v3. Profiling relied on immunoSEQ multiplex PCR, and the TCRdb table lists in-frame clones only, not all of them. The sample holds approximately 95,000 clones, just over 65% seen once. This specimen consisted of tumor tissue, obtained at baseline. The receptors come from a person aged 25-85 years with non-small cell lung cancer.

In its sample, this clone was seen a few times. The V and J genes are TRBV24-1 and TRBJ2-5, with 7 positions matching TRBD1. Germline V gene sequence: CDR1 KGHDR, CDR2 SFDVKD. This CDR3 has 15 amino acids. V lost 4 bases to trimming and J lost 1 base; unmatched junction nucleotides: 5. CDR3 in DNA: TGTGCCACCAGTGACCGACAGGGTACCCAAGAGACCCAGTACTTC. It is translated as CATSDRQGTQETQYF.

The rearrangement joins TRBV10-1 to TRBJ2-1, with 14 bases aligning to TRBD2. The CDR3 extends over 16 amino acids. Germline CDR1 is WNHNN and CDR2 is SYGVQD (reference sequence). The J segment lost 9 bases and the V segment lost 3 bases, leaving 7 bases of the junction unmatched. CDR3 region: CASSDPTSGRAVEQFF. In DNA, the CDR3 is TGCGCCAGCAGTGATCCGACTAGCGGGAGGGCCGTTGAGCAGTTCTTC.

DNA of the CDR3: TGTGCCAGCAGTTTTCCCGGGGGGGCGGATGAGCAGTTCTTC. Encoded protein: CASSFPGGADEQFF. V gene TRBV27 combines with J gene TRBJ2-1, with 8 bases lining up with TRBD2. The CDR3 has 14 residues. Germline V gives CDR1 MNHEY, CDR2 SMNVEV (reference sequence). Losses at the gene ends were 3 bases for V and 8 bases for J; bases not matched to a gene: 6.

The rearrangement links TRBV2 to TRBJ2-1, with a tentative D call TRBD2 (6 bases). In germline, CDR1 is SNHLY, CDR2 FYNNEI. The CDR3 runs to 13 residues. V dropped 6 bases and J dropped 3 bases, with 9 bases sitting between them. The CDR3 region has the DNA TGTGCCAGCAGGGACTACCTCTACAATGAGCAGTTCTTC. Translated, it gives CASRDYLYNEQFF.

V usage is TRBV15 and J usage is TRBJ2-1, with 11 bases identical to TRBD2. Germline assignment: CDR1 LNHNV and CDR2 YYDKDF (reference sequence). The CDR3 extends over 16 amino acids. With 2 bases clipped from V and 7 bases from J, the junction kept 7 bases outside the gene matches. This CDR3 reads CATSRSLAGEGNEQFF. The CDR3 DNA follows: TGTGCCACCAGCAGATCACTAGCGGGAGAGGGGAATGAGCAGTTCTTC.

There are many counts of this clone. Here the CDR3 DNA reads TGCGCCAGCAGACGGGACGGGTACACCTACGAGCAGTACTTC. This sequence encodes CASRRDGYTYEQYF. This chain uses TRBV4-1 with TRBJ2-7, with D perhaps being TRBD1 or TRBD2 (5 bases each). V shed 6 bases and J shed 2 bases, with 14 bases lying between them. The germline gives CDR1 MGHRA, CDR2 YSYEKL. The CDR3 spans 14 residues.

V is TRBV19 and J is TRBJ2-7; 7 bases are a match to TRBD2. The V gene end was trimmed by 3 bases and the J gene end by 5 bases; junction bases not matched to a gene: 13. CDR3 length: 16 amino acids. The germline gives CDR1 LNHDA, CDR2 SQIVND (reference sequence). CDR3 sequence reads: CASSIGTFTRENEQYF. DNA for the CDR3: TGTGCCAGTAGTATTGGGACCTTTACGCGGGAGAACGAGCAGTACTTC.

The J gene is TRBJ2-5, the V gene TRBV6-6, with a weak D call TRBD2 (7 bases). Germline V lookup: CDR1 MNHNY, CDR2 SVGAGI (reference sequence). CDR3 length equals 15 residues. The ends were cut back, 3 bases at V and 2 bases at J, with 13 bases in the middle. CDR3 protein: CASSYRGATQETQYF. CDR3 sequence (DNA): TGTGCCAGCAGTTATCGGGGGGCGACTCAAGAGACCCAGTACTTC.

CDR3 in amino acids: CATSDLVVETQYF. Here the CDR3 DNA reads TGTGCCACCAGTGATTTGGTGGTTGAGACCCAGTACTTC. The gene calls are TRBV24-1 and TRBJ2-5, with D uncertain. The germline V gene encodes CDR1 KGHDR and CDR2 SFDVKD. The CDR3 totals 13 residues. V lost 0 bases and J 5 bases, leaving 6 bases between the germline ends.

V is TRBV7-3 and J is TRBJ2-3; maybe TRBD1 (6 bases). Germline CDR1 and CDR2: SGHTA and FQGTGA. With 5 bases removed from V and 2 bases from J, the gap between germline ends came to 14 bases. The CDR3 has 15 amino acids. CDR3 nucleotides: TGTGCCAGCAGCCCTTCTGGGGGCTCCACAGATACGCAGTATTTT. Its protein is CASSPSGGSTDTQYF.

This clone appeared many times. V usage is TRBV29-1 and J usage is TRBJ2-5, with 9 bases fitting TRBD2. Germline loops: CDR1 SQVTM, CDR2 ANQGSEA. V was pared by 3 bases and J by 0 bases, with 8 bases of the junction left unmatched. The CDR3 is made up of 16 amino acids. CDR3: CSVESLAGKYQETQYF. CDR3 bases: TGCAGCGTTGAGAGTCTAGCGGGGAAGTACCAAGAGACCCAGTACTTC.

This chain links TRBV28 with TRBJ2-3, with 8 bases aligning to TRBD2. CDR3 length: 14 amino acids. In germline, CDR1 is MDHEN, CDR2 SYDVKM. V lost 2 bases, J lost 3 bases, and 1 base stayed unmatched. The CDR3 coding sequence is TGTGCCAGCAGTTTACGGGGGGGAACAGATACGCAGTATTTT. Residues: CASSLRGGTDTQYF.

The chain combines TRBV4-1 with TRBJ1-2; D not resolved. Germline CDR1 and CDR2: MGHRA and YSYEKL. This CDR3 comprises 15 residues. V was trimmed by 0 bases and J by 4 bases, leaving 12 bases between them. CDR3 DNA sequence: TGCGCCAGCAGCCAAGATGAAAGGGAGGGCTATGGCTACACCTTC. Translation gives CASSQDEREGYGYTF.

V gene TRBV11-2 combines with J gene TRBJ2-5, with D perhaps matching TRBD1 (5 bases). CDR3 length: 15 residues. The V gene's germline CDR1 is SGHAT and CDR2 FQNNGV. Deletions cut 0 bases from V and 5 bases from J, with 13 bases between. As DNA, the CDR3 is TGTGCCAGCAGCTTAGAGTTGGGGCGAAGCGAGACCCAGTACTTC. It translates to CASSLELGRSETQYF.

This chain connects TRBV9 to TRBJ2-1; weak D call: TRBD1 (6 bases). CDR1 is SGDLS, CDR2 YYNGEE, per germline. The V gene lost 0 bases and the J gene lost 9 bases, with 13 bases spanning the gap. The CDR3 is 14 amino acids. CDR3 sequence: CASSVVLRGSEQFF. Here the CDR3 DNA reads TGTGCCAGCAGCGTAGTGCTCAGGGGAAGTGAGCAGTTCTTC.

CDR3 loop: CSVGRGGNQPQHF. As DNA, the CDR3 is TGCAGCGTTGGCAGGGGCGGCAATCAGCCCCAGCATTTT. This sequence joins TRBV29-1 and TRBJ1-5, with D maybe TRBD1 (6 bases). The ends were cut back, 4 bases at V and 2 bases at J, with 9 bases in the middle. The germline V gene has CDR1 SQVTM and CDR2 ANQGSEA. The CDR3 is made up of 13 amino acids.

The gene calls are TRBV29-1 and TRBJ2-5, with D perhaps TRBD1 (6 bases). Germline V gives CDR1 SQVTM, CDR2 ANQGSEA. Trimming removed 3 bases from V and 8 bases from J, with 28 bases in between. CDR3 size: 17 residues. The CDR3 coding sequence is TGCAGCGTTGATACTTGGGGCGATGAGGTGGGGGCAAATACCCAGTACTTC. Its protein is CSVDTWGDEVGANTQYF.

This sequence joins TRBV24-1 and TRBJ2-2, with D perhaps matching TRBD2 (6 bases). Trimming shortened V by 8 bases and J by 3 bases, and 21 bases separated the two germline ends. The CDR3 length is 17 residues. The germline V gene encodes CDR1 KGHDR and CDR2 SFDVKD. Written as DNA, the CDR3 is TGTGCCACCACCCACCGGGGGAGGCCGGCGGACACCGGGGAGCTGTTTTTT. This sequence encodes CATTHRGRPADTGELFF.

This chain uses TRBV6-6 with TRBJ2-7, with 8 bases aligning to TRBD2. The germline gives CDR1 MNHNY, CDR2 SVGAGI (reference sequence). The CDR3 loop spans 13 amino acids. V gave up 8 bases and J gave up 0 bases; unmatched junction bases: 3. Written as DNA, the CDR3 is TGTGCCAGCCAGCGGGAGTTCTCCTACGAGCAGTACTTC. Its protein is CASQREFSYEQYF.

The rearrangement uses TRBV4-1 and TRBJ1-2; tentatively, D is TRBD1 (6 bases). Between the trimmed V and J ends, which lost 5 bases and 4 bases, there was a span of 14 bases. The CDR3 has 14 amino acids. Germline CDR1 is MGHRA and CDR2 is YSYEKL. CDR3 sequence: CASSSIGTLYGYTF. CDR3 in DNA: TGCGCCAGCAGCTCAATAGGGACACTCTATGGCTACACCTTC.

The V gene is TRBV3-1 (or the pseudogene TRBV3-2), the J gene TRBJ2-1; D call uncertain. The germline V gene has CDR1 LGHDT and CDR2 YNNKEL (reference sequence). The CDR3 loop spans 13 amino acids. V was trimmed by 0 bases and J by 10 bases, leaving 10 bases between them. CDR3 amino acids: CASSQDRSGEQFF. The CDR3 nucleotides read TGTGCCAGCAGCCAAGATAGATCTGGGGAGCAGTTCTTC.

The chain carries TRBV11-2 and TRBJ2-1, with 10 bases matching TRBD2. V lost 6 bases, J lost 8 bases, and 7 bases stayed unmatched. Germline CDR1 and CDR2: SGHAT and FQNNGV. This CDR3 spans 14 amino acids. CDR3: CASSPSGSIDEQFF. The CDR3 DNA reads TGTGCCAGCAGTCCTAGCGGGAGTATTGATGAGCAGTTCTTC.

Only a few counts were recorded for this clone. This chain uses TRBV18 with TRBJ2-7; 9 bases fit TRBD2. The V and J ends lost 2 bases and 0 bases, in that order; junction bases with no gene match: 5. This CDR3 has 16 residues. The germline V gene has CDR1 KGHSH and CDR2 LQKENI. The CDR3 DNA is TGTGCCAGCTCACCAGTTAGCGGGGGCCTCTCCTACGAGCAGTACTTC. This encodes CASSPVSGGLSYEQYF.